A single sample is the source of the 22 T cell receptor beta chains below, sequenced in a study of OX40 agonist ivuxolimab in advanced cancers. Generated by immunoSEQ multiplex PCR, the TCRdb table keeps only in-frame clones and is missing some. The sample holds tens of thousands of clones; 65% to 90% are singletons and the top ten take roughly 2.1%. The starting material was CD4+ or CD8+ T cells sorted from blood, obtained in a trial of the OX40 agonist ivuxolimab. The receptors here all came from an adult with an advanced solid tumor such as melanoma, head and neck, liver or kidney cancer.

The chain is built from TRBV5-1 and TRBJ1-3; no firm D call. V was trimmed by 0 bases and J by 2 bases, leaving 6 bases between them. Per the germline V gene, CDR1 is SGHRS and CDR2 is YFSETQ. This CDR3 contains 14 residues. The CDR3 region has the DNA TGCGCCAGCAGCTTGGATGGGGCTGGAAACACCATATATTTT. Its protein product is CASSLDGAGNTIYF.

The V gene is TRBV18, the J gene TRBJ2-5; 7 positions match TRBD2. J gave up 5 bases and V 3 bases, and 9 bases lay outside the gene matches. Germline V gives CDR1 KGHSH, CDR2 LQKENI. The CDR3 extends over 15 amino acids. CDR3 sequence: CASSPLKAGMETQYF. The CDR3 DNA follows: TGTGCCAGCTCACCCTTAAAAGCGGGGATGGAGACCCAGTACTTC. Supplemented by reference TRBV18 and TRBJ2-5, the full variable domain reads NAGVMQNPRHLVRRRGQEARLRCSPMKGHSHVYWYRQLPEEGLKFMVYLQKENIIDESGMPKERFSAEFPKEGPSILRIQQVVRGDSAAYFCASSPLKAGMETQYFGPGTRLLVL.

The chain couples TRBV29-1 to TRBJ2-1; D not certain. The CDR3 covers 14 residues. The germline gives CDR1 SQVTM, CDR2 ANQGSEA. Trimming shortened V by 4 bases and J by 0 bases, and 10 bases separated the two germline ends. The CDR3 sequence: CSVGENLSYNEQFF. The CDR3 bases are TGCAGCGTTGGCGAAAATCTCTCCTACAATGAGCAGTTCTTC.

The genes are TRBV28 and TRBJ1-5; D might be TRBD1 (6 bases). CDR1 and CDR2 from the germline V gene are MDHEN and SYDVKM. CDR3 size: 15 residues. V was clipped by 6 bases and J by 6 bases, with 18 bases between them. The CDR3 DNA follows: TGTGCCAGCAGCCTTGGGGGGGGCCGTGGTCAGCCCCAGCATTTT. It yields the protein CASSLGGGRGQPQHF.

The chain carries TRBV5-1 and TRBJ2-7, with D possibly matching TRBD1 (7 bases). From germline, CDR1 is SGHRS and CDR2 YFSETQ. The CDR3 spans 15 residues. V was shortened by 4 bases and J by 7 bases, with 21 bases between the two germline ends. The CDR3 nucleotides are TGCGCCAGCAGCCTGGATAATGACAGGGCGGGGGAGCAGTACTTC. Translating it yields CASSLDNDRAGEQYF.

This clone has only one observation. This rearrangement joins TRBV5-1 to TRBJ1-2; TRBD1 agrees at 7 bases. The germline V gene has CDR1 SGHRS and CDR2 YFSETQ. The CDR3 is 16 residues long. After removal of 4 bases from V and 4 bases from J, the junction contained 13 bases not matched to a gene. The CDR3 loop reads CASSPANQGVSYGYTF. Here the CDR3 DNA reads TGCGCCAGCAGCCCGGCAAACCAGGGGGTGTCCTATGGCTACACCTTC.

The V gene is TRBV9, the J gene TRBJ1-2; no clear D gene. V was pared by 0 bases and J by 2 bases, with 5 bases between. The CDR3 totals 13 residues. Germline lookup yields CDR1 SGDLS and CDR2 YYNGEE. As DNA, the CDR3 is TGTGCCAGCAGCGTAGCTCAGAACTATGGCTACACCTTC. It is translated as CASSVAQNYGYTF.

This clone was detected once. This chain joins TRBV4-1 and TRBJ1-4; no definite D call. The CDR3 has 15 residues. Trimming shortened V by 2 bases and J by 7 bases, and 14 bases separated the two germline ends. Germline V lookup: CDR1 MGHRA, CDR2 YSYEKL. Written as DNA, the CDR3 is TGCGCCAGCAGCCAACGAATCAATCGCGGTGAAAAACTGTTTTTT. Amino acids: CASSQRINRGEKLFF.

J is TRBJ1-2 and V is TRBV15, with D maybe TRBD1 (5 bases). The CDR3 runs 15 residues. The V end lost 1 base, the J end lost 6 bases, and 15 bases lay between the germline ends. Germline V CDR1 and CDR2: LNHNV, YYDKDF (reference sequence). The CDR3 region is CATSRGTVLGDGYTF. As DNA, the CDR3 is TGTGCCACCAGCAGAGGAACCGTCTTGGGGGATGGCTACACCTTC.

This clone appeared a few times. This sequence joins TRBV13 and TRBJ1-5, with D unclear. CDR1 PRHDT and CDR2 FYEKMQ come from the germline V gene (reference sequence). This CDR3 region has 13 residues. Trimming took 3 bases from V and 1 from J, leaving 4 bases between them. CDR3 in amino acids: CASSLSSNQPQHF. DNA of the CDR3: TGTGCCAGCAGCTTGTCCAGCAATCAGCCCCAGCATTTT.

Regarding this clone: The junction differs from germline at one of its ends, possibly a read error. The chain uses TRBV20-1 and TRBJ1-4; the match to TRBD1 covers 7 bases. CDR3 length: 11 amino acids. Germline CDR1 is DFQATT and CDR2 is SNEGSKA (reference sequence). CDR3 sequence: CSAILVTGLLF. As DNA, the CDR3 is TGCAGTGCTATATTAGTGACAGGGTTGCTTTTT.

The CDR3 reads CASSLAAPTVEQYF. In DNA form, the CDR3 reads TGCGCCAGCAGCCTGGCGGCCCCGACGGTCGAGCAGTACTTC. The chain combines TRBV5-1 with TRBJ2-7; no firm D call. The CDR3 consists of 14 residues. Germline V CDR1 and CDR2: SGHRS, YFSETQ. V lost 4 bases to trimming and J lost 6 bases, with 17 bases between them.

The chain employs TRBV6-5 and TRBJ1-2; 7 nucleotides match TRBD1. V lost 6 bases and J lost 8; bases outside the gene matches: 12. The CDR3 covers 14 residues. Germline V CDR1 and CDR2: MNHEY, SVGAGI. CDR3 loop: CASRGTARGDGYTF. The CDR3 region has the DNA TGTGCCAGCAGAGGGACAGCCCGAGGGGACGGCTACACCTTC.

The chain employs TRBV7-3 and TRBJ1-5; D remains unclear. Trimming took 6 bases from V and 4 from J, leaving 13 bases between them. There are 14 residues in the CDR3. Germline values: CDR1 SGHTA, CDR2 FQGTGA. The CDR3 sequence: CASSSGQLNQPQHF. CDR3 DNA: TGTGCCAGCAGTTCCGGGCAGTTAAATCAGCCCCAGCATTTT. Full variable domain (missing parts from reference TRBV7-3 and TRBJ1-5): GAGVSQTPSNKVTEKGKYVELRCDPISGHTALYWYRQSLGQGPEFLIYFQGTGAADDSGLPNDRFFAVRPEGSVSTLKIQRTERGDSAVYLCASSSGQLNQPQHFGDGTRLSIL.

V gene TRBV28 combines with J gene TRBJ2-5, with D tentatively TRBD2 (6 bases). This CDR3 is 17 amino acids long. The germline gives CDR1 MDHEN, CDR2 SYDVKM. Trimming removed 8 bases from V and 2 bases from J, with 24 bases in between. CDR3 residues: CASCPPRLGGLQETQYF. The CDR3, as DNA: TGTGCCAGCTGTCCCCCTCGACTAGGCGGCCTACAAGAGACCCAGTACTTC.

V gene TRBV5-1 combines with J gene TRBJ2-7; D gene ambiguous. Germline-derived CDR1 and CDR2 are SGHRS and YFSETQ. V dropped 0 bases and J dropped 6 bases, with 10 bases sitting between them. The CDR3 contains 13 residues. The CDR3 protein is CASSLGPGGEQYF. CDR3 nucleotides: TGCGCCAGCAGCTTGGGACCGGGCGGCGAGCAGTACTTC.

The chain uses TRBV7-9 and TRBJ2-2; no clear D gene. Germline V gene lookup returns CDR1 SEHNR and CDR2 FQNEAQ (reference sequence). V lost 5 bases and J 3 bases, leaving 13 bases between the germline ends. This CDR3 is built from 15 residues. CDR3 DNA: TGTGCCAGCAGCGTCAGACGGGTTCACACCGGGGAGCTGTTTTTT. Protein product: CASSVRRVHTGELFF. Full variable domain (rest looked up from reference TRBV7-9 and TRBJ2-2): DTGVSQNPRHKITKRGQNVTFRCDPISEHNRLYWYRQTLGQGPEFLTYFQNEAQLEKSRLLSDRFSAERPKGSFSTLEIQRTEQGDSAMYLCASSVRRVHTGELFFGEGSRLTVL.

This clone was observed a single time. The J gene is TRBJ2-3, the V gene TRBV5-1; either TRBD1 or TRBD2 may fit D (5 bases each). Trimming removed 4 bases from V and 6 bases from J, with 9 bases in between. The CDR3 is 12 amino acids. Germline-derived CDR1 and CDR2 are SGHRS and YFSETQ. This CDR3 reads CASSPWGDTQYF. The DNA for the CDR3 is TGCGCCAGCAGCCCCTGGGGGGATACGCAGTATTTT.

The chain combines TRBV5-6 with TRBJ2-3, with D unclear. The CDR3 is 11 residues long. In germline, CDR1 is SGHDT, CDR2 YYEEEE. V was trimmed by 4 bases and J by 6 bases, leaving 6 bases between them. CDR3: CASSMGDTQYF. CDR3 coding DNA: TGTGCCAGCAGCATGGGGGATACGCAGTATTTT.

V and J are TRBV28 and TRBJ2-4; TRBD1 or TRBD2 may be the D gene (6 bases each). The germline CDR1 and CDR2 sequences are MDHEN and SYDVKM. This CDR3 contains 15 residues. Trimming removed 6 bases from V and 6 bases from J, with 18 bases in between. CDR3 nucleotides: TGTGCCAGCAGCACACCCGGGGGCGGAGGAAACATTCAGTACTTC. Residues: CASSTPGGGGNIQYF.

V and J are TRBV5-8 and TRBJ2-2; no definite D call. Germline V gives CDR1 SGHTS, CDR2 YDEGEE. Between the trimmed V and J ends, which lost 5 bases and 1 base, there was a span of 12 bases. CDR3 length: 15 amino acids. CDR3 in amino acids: CASRFGLRNTGELFF. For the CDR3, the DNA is TGTGCCAGCAGATTTGGCCTGAGGAACACCGGGGAGCTGTTTTTT.

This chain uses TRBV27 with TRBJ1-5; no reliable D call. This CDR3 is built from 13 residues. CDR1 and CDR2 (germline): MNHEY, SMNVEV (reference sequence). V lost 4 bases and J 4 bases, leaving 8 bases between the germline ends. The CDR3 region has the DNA TGTGCCAGCAGTTGGGCGGGTAATCAGCCCCAGCATTTT. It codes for CASSWAGNQPQHF.